This TCR beta chain stems from a study of human T cells and chemical hapten exposure. Study information: All patients underwent weekly scalp dosing with diphenylcyclopropenone for the full approximately 25-week study. Alopecia areata, totalis and universalis patients, mostly female, were included.

Using its own MiXCR run on the RACE reads, TCRdb lists one record per CDR3 protein. The data contain roughly 380,000 distinct CDR3 sequences, around 5.5% of them seen just once; the ten biggest clones take up just over 2.5%. CDR3 length: 14 residues. Time point indicated: pre-sensitization, week 0. Treatment defined: therapeutic diphenylcyclopropenone sensitization with weekly scalp DPC. At every patch-test visit, blood was drawn before the patch test was applied. This receptor was taken from a woman aged 45-65 years with alopecia areata. Some clones in this sample may be carry-over from other donors' samples. The J gene is TRBJ2-7, the V gene TRBV21-1; the D call in the table, TRBD1, was not verified against the DNA. TRBV21-1 is tagged as a pseudogene. Sample: whole blood, taken in connection with sensitization to the hapten diphenylcyclopropenone (DPC). CDR3 bases: TGTGCCAGCAGCATGAAGGAGGAGGGACAGTTTCAGTACTTC. Translating gives CASSMKEEGQFQYF.